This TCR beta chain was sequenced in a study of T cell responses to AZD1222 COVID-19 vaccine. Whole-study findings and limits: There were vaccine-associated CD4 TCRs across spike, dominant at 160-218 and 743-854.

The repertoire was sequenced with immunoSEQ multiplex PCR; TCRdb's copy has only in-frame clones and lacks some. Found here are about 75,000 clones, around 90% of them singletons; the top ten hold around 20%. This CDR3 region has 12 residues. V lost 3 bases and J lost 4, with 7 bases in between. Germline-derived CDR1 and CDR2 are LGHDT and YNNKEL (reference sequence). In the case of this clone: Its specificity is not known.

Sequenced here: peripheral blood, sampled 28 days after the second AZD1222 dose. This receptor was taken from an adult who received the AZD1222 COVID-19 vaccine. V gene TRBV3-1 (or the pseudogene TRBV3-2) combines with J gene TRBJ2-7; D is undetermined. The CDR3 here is CASSQGLYEQYF. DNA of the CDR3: TGTGCCAGCAGCCAGGGTCTATACGAGCAGTACTTC.